This entry concerns a single T cell receptor beta chain. Its antigen is not known. The V end lost 2 bases, the J end lost 4 bases, and 8 bases lay between the germline ends. The CDR3 covers 14 residues. CDR1 and CDR2 (germline): SGHTA, FQGNSA. A single record per CDR3 protein comes from TCRdb applying MiXCR to the RT-PCR reads. The sample has around 750,000 distinct CDR3 sequences; 21% are singletons. This specimen comes from a study of response to subunit inactivated influenza vaccine. Study outcomes and limitations: That few new T cells are recruited by each seasonal influenza vaccination was the authors' suggestion.

The sequence was obtained from a man aged 50 to 59 who received an inactivated influenza vaccine. The chain links TRBV7-2 to TRBJ2-2; no clear D gene. This material consisted of PBMCs from blood, taken about 5 days after vaccination. In DNA form, the CDR3 reads TGTGCCAGCAGCTTAACCTCGCGCACCGGGGAGCTGTTTTTT. Translated, it gives CASSLTSRTGELFF.